This T cell receptor beta chain was retrieved from a study of tumor and adjacent non-tumor tissue in lung cancer. Study-level results: Significantly higher TCR diversity was found in tumor than normal lung.

J lost 4 bases, V lost 7 bases, and 12 bases had no gene match. The CDR3 runs to 15 residues. Per the germline V gene, CDR1 is MDHEN and CDR2 is SYDVKM. A modified ARM-PCR protocol with three rounds of nested PCR amplified TCRbeta. TCRdb re-called the multiplex PCR reads with MiXCR, one entry per CDR3 protein. The sample comprises fewer than 85,000 distinct CDR3 sequences, roughly 72% of which are singletons, and roughly 30% rests with the top ten. A remark on this clonotype: Its antigen is not identified.

No cell sorting was done before RNA was extracted from the tissue. Newly diagnosed lung cancer patients had thoracic surgery in China, August–November 2014, without prior chemotherapy. The sequence was collected from a man in his 60s with non-small cell lung cancer. The J gene is TRBJ1-2, the V gene TRBV28; 7 bases map to TRBD1. Sequenced material: lung tumor tissue. In DNA form, the CDR3 reads TGTGCCAGCAATTCTCAGGGGGTAGATGGCTATGGCTACACCTTC. Encoded protein: CASNSQGVDGYGYTF.